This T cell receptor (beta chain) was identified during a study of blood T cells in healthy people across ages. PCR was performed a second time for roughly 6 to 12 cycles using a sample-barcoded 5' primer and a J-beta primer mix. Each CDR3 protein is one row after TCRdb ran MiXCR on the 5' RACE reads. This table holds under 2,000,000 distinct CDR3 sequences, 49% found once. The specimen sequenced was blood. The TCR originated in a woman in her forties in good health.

The DNA of the CDR3 is TGTGCCAGCAGTTACTTACTTAGAGCGGACGGGGGGGCTGGAAACATTCAGTACTTC. It encodes CASSYLLRADGGAGNIQYF. The rearrangement uses TRBV6-5 and TRBJ2-4; 8 bases map to TRBD2. This CDR3 has 19 amino acids. V dropped 1 base and J dropped 6; count of bases not matched to a gene: 17. Germline-derived CDR1 and CDR2 are MNHEY and SVGAGI.